This TCR beta chain is from a study of T and B cells in COVID-19 patients. Study information: Comorbidities linked to unfavorable COVID-19 outcome were present in about 90% of the roughly 20 active-infection patients.

Each TRB amplification used roughly 220-550 ng of genomic DNA from blood. Study observations and caveats: CD4+, regulatory T cell, CD8+ and sorted SARS-CoV-2-responsive or tetramer+ T cells were not yet sequenced.

Germline V gene sequence: CDR1 ENHRY, CDR2 SYGVKD. V lost 9 bases and J 7 bases, leaving 10 bases between the germline ends. CDR3 length equals 11 residues. Multiplex PCR with BIOMED2 TRB-A/B primer pools amplified TRB rearrangements. TCRdb used MiXCR to reprocess the multiplex PCR reads, holding one entry per CDR3 protein. The sample contains around 5,000 distinct CDR3 sequences, 27% of which appear only once. This clonotype is medium-sized within its sample. As yet, its antigen is unknown. The rearrangement links TRBV10-3 to TRBJ2-1; D ambiguous. This TCR came from a human donor with active COVID-19. The sample was blood. The CDR3 region is CAMSLGNEQFF. The CDR3 nucleotides are TGTGCCATGAGTTTGGGGAATGAGCAGTTCTTC.